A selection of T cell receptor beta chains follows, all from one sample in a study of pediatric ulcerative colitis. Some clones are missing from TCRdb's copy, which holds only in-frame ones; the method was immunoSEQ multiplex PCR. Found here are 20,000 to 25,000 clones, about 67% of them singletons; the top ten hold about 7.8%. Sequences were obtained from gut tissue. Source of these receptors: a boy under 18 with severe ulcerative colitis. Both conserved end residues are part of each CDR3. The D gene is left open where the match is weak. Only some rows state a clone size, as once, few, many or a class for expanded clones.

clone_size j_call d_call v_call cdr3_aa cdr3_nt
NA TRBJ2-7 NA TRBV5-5 CASSPLQGTYEQYF TGTGCCAGCAGCCCACTACAGGGAACCTACGAGCAGTACTTC
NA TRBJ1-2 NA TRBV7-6 CASSSSDRALYGYTF TGTGCCAGCAGCTCCAGTGACCGGGCCCTCTATGGCTACACCTTC
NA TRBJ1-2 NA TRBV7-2 CASSLRAYGYTF TGTGCCAGCAGCTTGAGGGCCTATGGCTACACCTTC
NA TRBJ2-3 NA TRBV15 CATSSAGPGGDTQYF TGTGCCACCAGCAGCGCGGGGCCAGGGGGAGATACGCAGTATTTT
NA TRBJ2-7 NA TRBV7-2 CASSSGTQGSIWSYEQYF TGTGCCAGCAGCTCAGGGACTCAGGGTAGTATTTGGTCCTACGAGCAGTACTTC
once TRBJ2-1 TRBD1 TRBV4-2 CASSLTFRQGAVYNEQFF TGTGCCAGCAGCCTCACGTTCAGACAGGGGGCGGTGTACAATGAGCAGTTCTTC
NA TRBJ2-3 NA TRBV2 CASTLTDTQYF TGTGCCAGCACTTTAACAGATACGCAGTATTTT
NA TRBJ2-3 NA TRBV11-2 CATELGPFTDTQYF TGTGCTACAGAATTGGGGCCATTCACAGATACGCAGTATTTT
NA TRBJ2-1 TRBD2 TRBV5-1 CASSVGLAGGQGDEQFF TGCGCCAGCAGCGTGGGACTAGCGGGAGGGCAAGGGGATGAGCAGTTCTTC
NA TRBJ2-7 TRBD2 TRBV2 CASSRTSGEYSEQYF TGTGCCAGCAGTCGTACTAGCGGAGAGTACTCCGAGCAGTACTTC
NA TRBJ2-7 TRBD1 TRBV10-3 CAISDLQGASYEQYF TGTGCCATCAGTGATTTACAGGGGGCAAGTTACGAGCAGTACTTC
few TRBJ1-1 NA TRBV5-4 CASSLILAGEAFF TGTGCCAGCAGCTTGATACTTGCAGGGGAAGCTTTCTTT
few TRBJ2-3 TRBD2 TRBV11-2 CASSVGLAGMADTQYF TGTGCCAGCAGCGTTGGACTAGCGGGTATGGCAGATACGCAGTATTTT
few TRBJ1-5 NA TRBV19 CASLSAGSDQPQHF TGTGCCAGCCTATCGGCAGGATCGGATCAGCCCCAGCATTTT
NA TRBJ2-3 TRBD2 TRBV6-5 CASTDRGGRNTQYF TGTGCCAGCACTGACCGGGGGGGCCGGAATACGCAGTATTTT
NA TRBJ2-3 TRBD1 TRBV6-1 CASSGGTATSTDTQYF TGTGCCAGCAGTGGGGGGACAGCTACTAGCACAGATACGCAGTATTTT
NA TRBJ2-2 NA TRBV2 CASSEWTQTGELFF TGTGCCAGCAGTGAATGGACGCAGACCGGGGAGCTGTTTTTT
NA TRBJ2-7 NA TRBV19 CASSTSIASGYEQYF TGTGCCAGTAGTACCTCGATAGCGTCCGGTTACGAGCAGTACTTC
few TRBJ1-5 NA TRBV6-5 CASSYSTSNQPQHF TGTGCCAGCAGTTACTCGACTAGCAATCAGCCCCAGCATTTT
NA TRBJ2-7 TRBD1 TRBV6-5 CASSRQGEEQYF TGTGCCAGCAGCCGACAGGGGGAGGAGCAGTACTTC
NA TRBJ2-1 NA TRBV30 CAWKGGYNEQFF TGTGCCTGGAAAGGGGGCTACAATGAGCAGTTCTTC
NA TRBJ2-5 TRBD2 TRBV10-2 CASSETSGETQYF TGCGCCAGCAGTGAGACTAGCGGAGAGACCCAGTACTTC
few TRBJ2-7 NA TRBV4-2 CASSQAAGYAPEQYF TGTGCCAGCAGCCAAGCGGCAGGCTACGCTCCCGAGCAGTACTTC
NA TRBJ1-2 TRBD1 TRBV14 CASSQVSRDRGVRFNGYTF TGTGCCAGCAGCCAAGTGTCCCGGGACAGGGGCGTGAGATTTAATGGCTACACCTTC
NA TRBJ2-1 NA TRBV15 CATRIGPADEQFF TGTGCCACCAGGATCGGCCCCGCGGATGAGCAGTTCTTC
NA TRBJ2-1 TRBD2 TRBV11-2 CASGQGLAAYNEQFF TGTGCCAGCGGACAGGGACTAGCGGCATACAATGAGCAGTTCTTC
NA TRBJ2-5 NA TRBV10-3 CAISDGVGETQYF TGTGCCATCAGTGATGGGGTGGGGGAGACCCAGTACTTC
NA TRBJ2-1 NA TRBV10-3 CAISAPGEYNEQFF TGTGCCATCAGTGCCCCGGGGGAATACAATGAGCAGTTCTTC
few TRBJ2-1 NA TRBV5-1 CASHMWGVSSYNEQFF TGCGCCAGCCATATGTGGGGGGTGAGCTCCTACAATGAGCAGTTCTTC
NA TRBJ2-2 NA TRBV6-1 CASRAGELFF TGTGCCAGCAGGGCCGGGGAGCTGTTTTTT
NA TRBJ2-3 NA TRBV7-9 CASSFPPDMTSTDTQYF TGTGCCAGCAGCTTCCCCCCCGACATGACTAGCACAGATACGCAGTATTTT
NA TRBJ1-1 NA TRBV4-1 CASSPGGSGRNTEAFF TGCGCCAGCAGCCCCGGGGGGTCGGGGAGGAACACTGAAGCTTTCTTT
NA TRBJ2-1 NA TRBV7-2 CASSPSGFSYNEQFF TGTGCCAGCAGCCCCAGCGGGTTCTCCTACAATGAGCAGTTCTTC
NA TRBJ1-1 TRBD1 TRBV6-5 CASRSGTANTEAFF TGTGCCAGCAGATCCGGGACAGCGAACACTGAAGCTTTCTTT
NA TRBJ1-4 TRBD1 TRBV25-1 CASSPGTGVPNEKLFF TGTGCCAGCAGTCCCGGGACAGGGGTTCCTAATGAAAAACTGTTTTTT
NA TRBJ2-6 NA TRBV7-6 CASSLQTISGANVLTF TGTGCCAGCTCACTACAAACGATCTCTGGGGCCAACGTCCTGACTTTC
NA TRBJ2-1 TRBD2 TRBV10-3 CAISAGLANEQFF TGTGCCATCAGTGCTGGACTAGCCAATGAGCAGTTCTTC
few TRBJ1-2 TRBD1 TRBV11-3 CASTHGVDRGMRGYTF TGTGCCAGCACCCACGGGGTCGACAGGGGTATGCGTGGCTACACCTTC
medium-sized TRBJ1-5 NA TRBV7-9 CASTPAGGSPQHF TGTGCCAGCACCCCCGCGGGGGGATCGCCCCAGCATTTT
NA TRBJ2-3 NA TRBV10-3 CAISDWATRPDTQYF TGTGCCATCAGTGATTGGGCCACCCGACCAGATACGCAGTATTTT
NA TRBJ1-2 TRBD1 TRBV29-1 CSVLQGRNGYTF TGCAGCGTTCTACAGGGGAGGAATGGCTACACCTTC
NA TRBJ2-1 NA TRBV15 CATSLRTPLFVDEQFF TGTGCCACCAGCCTGAGGACTCCCCTCTTTGTCGATGAGCAGTTCTTC